This T cell receptor beta chain appears in the sequencing data of a study of cytomegalovirus exposure and HLA in healthy donors. The wider study: The use of the same platform for the 110 or so validation repertoires and the 550 to 850 first-cohort repertoires was reported by a later analysis.

TCRdb's table, derived via immunoSEQ multiplex PCR, lists solely in-frame clones and lacks some. The repertoire holds 100,000 to 150,000 clones, with roughly 89% as singletons. Study results and limitations: Later, an analysis found that TCR clusters from the first cohort tended to co-occur in the 95 to 150 validation repertoires.

Separate from the roughly 710-subject first cohort, the roughly 120-subject validation cohort was the one that the donors belonged to. About this clone: The antigen remains unidentified.

Germline V gene sequence: CDR1 SQVTM, CDR2 ANQGSEA. V was shortened by 6 bases and J by 0 bases, with 17 bases between the two germline ends. This CDR3 is built from 15 residues. The sample consisted of PBMCs. This TCR was recovered from a woman aged 18-35 years in good health and CMV-seronegative. This chain connects TRBV29-1 to TRBJ2-5, with D tentatively TRBD2 (6 bases). CDR3 sequence: CSVAGLPTYQETQYF. The CDR3 DNA reads as TGCAGCGTGGCCGGACTACCAACGTACCAAGAGACCCAGTACTTC.